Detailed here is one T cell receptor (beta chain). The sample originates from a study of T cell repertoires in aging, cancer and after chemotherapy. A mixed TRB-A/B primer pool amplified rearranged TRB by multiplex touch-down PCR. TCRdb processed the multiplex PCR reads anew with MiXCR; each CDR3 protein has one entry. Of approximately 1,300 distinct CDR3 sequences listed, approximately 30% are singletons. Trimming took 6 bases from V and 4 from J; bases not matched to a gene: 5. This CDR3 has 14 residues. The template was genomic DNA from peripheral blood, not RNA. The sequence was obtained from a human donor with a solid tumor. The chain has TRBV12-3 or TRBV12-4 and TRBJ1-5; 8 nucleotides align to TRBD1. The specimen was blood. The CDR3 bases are TGTGCCAGCAGCTCTCGGGACAGGAATCAGCCCCAGCATTTT. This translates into CASSSRDRNQPQHF.